This T cell receptor (beta chain) was found in a study of blood T cell repertoires in COVID-19. The CDR3 is 14 amino acids. In germline, CDR1 is SNHLY, CDR2 FYNNEI. V was pared by 4 bases and J by 8 bases, with 18 bases between. Here immunoSEQ multiplex PCR was the method, and the copy in TCRdb shows in-frame clones only, minus some. This sample carries approximately 100,000 clones, around 85% of them seen once, and the ten largest clones take roughly an eighth. Sequencing was done on a sample of peripheral blood. This chain links TRBV2 with TRBJ2-7; D possibly corresponds to TRBD1 (7 bases). This sequence originates from a human donor in a cohort sampled during active COVID-19. The CDR3 sequence: CASSAGRGEYQQYF. The CDR3 nucleotides are TGTGCCAGCAGTGCCGGCAGGGGGGAATATCAGCAGTACTTC.